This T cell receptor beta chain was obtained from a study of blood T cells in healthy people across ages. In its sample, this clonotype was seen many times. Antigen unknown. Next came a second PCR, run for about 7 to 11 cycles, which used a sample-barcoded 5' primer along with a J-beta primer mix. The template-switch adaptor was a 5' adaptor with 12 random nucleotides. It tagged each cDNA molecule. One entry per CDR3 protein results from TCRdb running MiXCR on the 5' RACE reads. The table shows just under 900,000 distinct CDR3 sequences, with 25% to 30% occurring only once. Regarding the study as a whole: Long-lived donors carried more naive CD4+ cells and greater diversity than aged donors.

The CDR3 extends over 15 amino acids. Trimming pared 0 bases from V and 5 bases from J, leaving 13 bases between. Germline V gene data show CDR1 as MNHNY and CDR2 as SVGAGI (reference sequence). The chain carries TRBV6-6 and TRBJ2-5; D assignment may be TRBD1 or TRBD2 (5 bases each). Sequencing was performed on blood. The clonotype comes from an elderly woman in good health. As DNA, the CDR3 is TGTGCCAGCAGTTACTCGAGATCGAGGGGTGAGACCCAGTACTTC. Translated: CASSYSRSRGETQYF.